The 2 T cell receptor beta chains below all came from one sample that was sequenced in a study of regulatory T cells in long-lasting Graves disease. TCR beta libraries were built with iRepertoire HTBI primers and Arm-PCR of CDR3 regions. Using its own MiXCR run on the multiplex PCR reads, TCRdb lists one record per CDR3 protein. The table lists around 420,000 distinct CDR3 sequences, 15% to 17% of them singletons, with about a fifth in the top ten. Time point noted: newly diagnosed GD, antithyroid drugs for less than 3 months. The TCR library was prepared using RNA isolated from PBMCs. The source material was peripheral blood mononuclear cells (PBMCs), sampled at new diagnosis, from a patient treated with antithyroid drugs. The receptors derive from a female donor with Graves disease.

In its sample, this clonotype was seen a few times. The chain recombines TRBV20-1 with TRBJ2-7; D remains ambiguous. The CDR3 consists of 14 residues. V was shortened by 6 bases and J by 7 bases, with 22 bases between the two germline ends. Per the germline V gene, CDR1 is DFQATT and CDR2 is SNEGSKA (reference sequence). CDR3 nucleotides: TGCAGTGCCGGACGGATGCAGTATCCTAGGGAGCAGTACTTC. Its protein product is CSAGRMQYPREQYF.

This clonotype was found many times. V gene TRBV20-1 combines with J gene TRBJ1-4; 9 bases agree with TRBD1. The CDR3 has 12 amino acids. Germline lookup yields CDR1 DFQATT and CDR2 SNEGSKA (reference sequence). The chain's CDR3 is CRGQGIKEKLFF. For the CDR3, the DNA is TGCAGGGGACAGGGTATTAAAGAAAAACTGTTTTTT.